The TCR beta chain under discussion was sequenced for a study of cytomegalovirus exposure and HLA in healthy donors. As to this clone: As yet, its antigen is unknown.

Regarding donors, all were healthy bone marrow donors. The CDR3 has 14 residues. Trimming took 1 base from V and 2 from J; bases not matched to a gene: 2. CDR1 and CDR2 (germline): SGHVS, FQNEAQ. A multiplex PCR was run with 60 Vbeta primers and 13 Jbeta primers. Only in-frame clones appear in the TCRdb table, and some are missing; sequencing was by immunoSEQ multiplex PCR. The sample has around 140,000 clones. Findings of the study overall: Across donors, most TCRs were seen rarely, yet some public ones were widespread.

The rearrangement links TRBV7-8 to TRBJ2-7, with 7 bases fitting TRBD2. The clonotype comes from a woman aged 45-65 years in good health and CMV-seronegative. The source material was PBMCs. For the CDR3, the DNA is TGTGCCAGCAGCTTAGGCGGGAGCGCCTACGAGCAGTACTTC. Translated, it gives CASSLGGSAYEQYF.